The 31 T cell receptor beta chains presented below share a single source sample, sequenced in a study of T cell clones after liver transplantation. Libraries were prepared by immunoSEQ multiplex PCR; TCRdb keeps only in-frame clonotypes and omits some of them. Of some 45,000 clones listed, approximately 86% are singletons. Source: CD4+ T cells from blood, taken 24 months after liver transplant. The receptors were gathered from a human patient who received a liver transplant. Among the T cells, some may be from the graft donor.

V gene TRBV19 combines with J gene TRBJ2-5; 10 bases align to TRBD2. The CDR3 contains 12 residues. The germline CDR1 and CDR2 sequences are LNHDA and SQIVND (reference sequence). V was clipped by 9 bases and J by 4 bases; unmatched bases: 2. CDR3 protein: CASRLAGETQYF. As DNA, the CDR3 is TGTGCCAGCCGACTAGCGGGAGAGACCCAGTACTTC.

The chain joins TRBV18 to TRBJ2-5; D is uncertain. V was clipped by 5 bases and J by 8 bases, with 18 bases between them. The CDR3 covers 14 residues. Per germline, CDR1 KGHSH and CDR2 LQKENI. The DNA for the CDR3 is TGTGCCAGCTCATCACTCCGGCCCTGGGATACCCAGTACTTC. Translating it yields CASSSLRPWDTQYF.

CDR3 sequence (DNA): TGTGCCAGCAGTTTATATGGACAGGTGACGATCCAGGAGCAGTACTTC. The encoded protein is CASSLYGQVTIQEQYF. The chain uses TRBV27 and TRBJ2-7; 7 nucleotides line up with TRBD1. This CDR3 spans 16 amino acids. Germline CDR1 is MNHEY and CDR2 is SMNVEV (reference sequence). V gave up 1 base and J gave up 7 bases; unmatched junction bases: 13.

The rearrangement joins TRBV30 to TRBJ2-2, with D hard to call. This CDR3 is built from 14 residues. V was pared by 0 bases and J by 7 bases, with 12 bases between. Germline loops: CDR1 GTSNPN, CDR2 SVGIG (reference sequence). CDR3 sequence reads: CAWSVRVVGGELFF. The CDR3 coding sequence is TGTGCCTGGAGTGTACGGGTAGTTGGCGGGGAGCTGTTTTTT.

CDR3 DNA sequence: TGCGCCAGCAGCCAACGTGTGGGTCCCCCCGGGGAGCTGTTTTTT. Translating it yields CASSQRVGPPGELFF. V is TRBV4-1 and J is TRBJ2-2; D is unresolved. Germline V gene sequence: CDR1 MGHRA, CDR2 YSYEKL. There are 15 residues in the CDR3. V was cut by 2 bases and J by 6 bases, with 13 bases left in between.

The CDR3 DNA follows: TGTGCCAGTACCCCTAGAAACGGGGATCAGCCCCAGCATTTT. It yields the protein CASTPRNGDQPQHF. The rearrangement links TRBV19 to TRBJ1-5; D is undetermined. This CDR3 has 14 residues. V lost 7 bases and J lost 5, with 15 bases in between. In germline, CDR1 is LNHDA, CDR2 SQIVND (reference sequence).

In this sample, this clone turned up a few times. CDR3 bases: TGCGCCAGCAGCCCGGGGACAGGGACCGGGGAGCTGTTTTTT. It translates to CASSPGTGTGELFF. This sequence joins TRBV5-1 and TRBJ2-2; 9 nucleotides line up with TRBD1. The junction had 3 bases not matched to a gene; V was cut back by 4 bases and J by 5 bases. This CDR3 has 14 residues. CDR1 and CDR2 (germline): SGHRS, YFSETQ.

The chain couples TRBV2 to TRBJ1-2; no definite D call. The CDR3 contains 12 residues. Per the germline V gene, CDR1 is SNHLY and CDR2 is FYNNEI. Trimming cost V 6 bases and J 0 bases, with 5 bases left between them. For the CDR3, the DNA is TGTGCCAGCAGACCGACTAACTATGGCTACACCTTC. This translates into CASRPTNYGYTF.

The chain combines TRBV5-4 with TRBJ2-7, with TRBD1 matching 9 bases. Germline V gene lookup returns CDR1 SGHNT and CDR2 YYREEE (reference sequence). The CDR3 runs 16 residues. The V segment lost 4 bases and the J segment 2 bases; nucleotides outside the gene matches: 10. CDR3 sequence: CASSRSQGARTYEQYF. The CDR3 nucleotides are TGTGCCAGCAGCCGGTCACAGGGGGCGCGAACCTACGAGCAGTACTTC.

The rearrangement uses TRBV7-9 and TRBJ2-1; 7 bases fit TRBD2. From germline, CDR1 is SEHNR and CDR2 FQNEAQ (reference sequence). There are 15 residues in the CDR3. V lost 3 bases, J lost 3 bases, and 5 bases stayed unmatched. The CDR3: CASSLGASGYNEQFF. The CDR3 DNA sequence: TGTGCCAGCAGCTTGGGAGCTAGCGGCTACAATGAGCAGTTCTTC.

J is TRBJ1-1 and V is TRBV6-5; perhaps TRBD1 as D (6 bases). Between the trimmed V and J ends, which lost 6 bases and 1 base, there was a span of 15 bases. Looked up from germline, CDR1 is MNHEY and CDR2 is SVGAGI. The CDR3 runs 15 residues. CDR3 loop: CASSSSGASNTEAFF. The CDR3 DNA is TGTGCCAGCAGCTCCTCGGGGGCCTCGAACACTGAAGCTTTCTTT.

The J gene is TRBJ1-2, the V gene TRBV6-5; 8 bases are shared with TRBD1. Germline values: CDR1 MNHEY, CDR2 SVGAGI. With 6 bases clipped from V and 8 bases from J, the junction kept 8 bases outside the gene matches. There are 13 residues in the CDR3. The CDR3: CASSPGTGSGYTF. For the CDR3, the DNA is TGTGCCAGCAGCCCCGGGACAGGTAGCGGCTACACCTTC.

The V and J genes are TRBV30 and TRBJ2-4, with D unresolved. The CDR3 is made up of 13 amino acids. Trimming removed 2 bases at V and 9 bases at J, with 14 bases between. Germline V lookup: CDR1 GTSNPN, CDR2 SVGIG (reference sequence). CDR3 in DNA: TGTGCCTGGAGTCCTTTGAAGGGTGGCATTCAGTACTTC. Protein: CAWSPLKGGIQYF.

The chain combines TRBV6-5 with TRBJ2-4; 10 bases are shared with TRBD2. V lost 3 bases to trimming and J lost 7 bases; unmatched junction nucleotides: 3. This CDR3 contains 14 residues. CDR1 and CDR2 (germline): MNHEY, SVGAGI. The CDR3 reads CASSYSGRRNIQYF. CDR3 bases: TGTGCCAGCAGTTATAGCGGGAGGCGGAACATTCAGTACTTC.

The gene calls are TRBV11-2 and TRBJ2-5, with 10 bases matching TRBD2. V gave up 3 bases and J gave up 7 bases; unmatched junction bases: 14. The CDR3 loop spans 17 amino acids. CDR1 is SGHAT, CDR2 FQNNGV, per germline. This CDR3 is CASSLVRASGSSGTQYF. CDR3 coding DNA: TGTGCCAGCAGCTTGGTGAGGGCTAGCGGGAGTTCAGGGACCCAGTACTTC.

By frequency in the sample, this clone is medium-sized (0.01 to 0.1%). The chain recombines TRBV7-3 with TRBJ2-2; no firm D call. The CDR3 runs 16 residues. Trimming left V 5 bases short and J 6 bases short, with 19 bases between. CDR1 and CDR2 (germline): SGHTA, FQGTGA. The CDR3 DNA reads as TGTGCCAGCAGCCCCCAGACTTTTTCGGTATCCGGGGAGCTGTTTTTT. This translates into CASSPQTFSVSGELFF.

V and J are TRBV28 and TRBJ1-2, with a weak D call TRBD1 (5 bases). Germline-derived CDR1 and CDR2 are MDHEN and SYDVKM. This CDR3 has 15 residues. V lost 6 bases to trimming and J lost 3 bases, with 17 bases between them. CDR3 sequence reads: CASSPPRGEYYGYTF. CDR3 nucleotide sequence: TGTGCCAGCAGCCCCCCCCGGGGGGAGTACTATGGCTACACCTTC.

The rearrangement uses TRBV5-1 and TRBJ2-3; the D gene is possibly TRBD2 (6 bases). The V end was cut by 0 bases, the J end by 2 bases, with 10 bases between. Germline V gives CDR1 SGHRS, CDR2 YFSETQ. This CDR3 has 15 residues. The CDR3 is CASSLAGSTTDTQYF. The CDR3 DNA sequence: TGCGCCAGCAGCTTGGCCGGGAGCACCACAGATACGCAGTATTTT.

This sequence joins TRBV5-1 and TRBJ1-1; possible D gene TRBD1, 6 bases. Trimming took off 3 bases at V and 1 base at J, with 7 bases between the two ends. The CDR3 sequence is 13 residues long. Germline values: CDR1 SGHRS, CDR2 YFSETQ. The CDR3 spells CASSSTGNTEAFF. Written as DNA, the CDR3 is TGCGCCAGCAGCTCGACAGGGAACACTGAAGCTTTCTTT. Based on the CDR3 plus reference TRBV5-1 and TRBJ1-1, the full variable domain is KAGVTQTPRYLIKTRGQQVTLSCSPISGHRSVSWYQQTPGQGLQFLFEYFSETQRNKGNFPGRFSGRQFSNSRSEMNVSTLELGDSALYLCASSSTGNTEAFFGQGTRLTVV.

The rearrangement uses TRBV7-3 and TRBJ2-7; 12 bases are shared with TRBD2. The CDR3 contains 18 residues. Germline lookup yields CDR1 SGHTA and CDR2 FQGTGA. The J segment lost 0 bases and the V segment lost 4 bases, leaving 10 bases of the junction unmatched. The DNA of the CDR3 is TGTGCCAGCAGCTCACCACTAGCGGGAGGACCCCACTCCTACGAGCAGTACTTC. This translates into CASSSPLAGGPHSYEQYF.

The V gene is TRBV2, the J gene TRBJ1-5; no clear D gene. The CDR3 runs 13 residues. In germline, CDR1 is SNHLY, CDR2 FYNNEI. V was trimmed by 6 bases and J by 2 bases, leaving 8 bases between them. The CDR3 is CASRVVGNQPQHF. In DNA form, the CDR3 reads TGTGCCAGCAGGGTAGTAGGCAATCAGCCCCAGCATTTT.

The J gene is TRBJ1-3, the V gene TRBV11-2, with D tentatively TRBD1 (5 bases). The length of the CDR3 is 14 residues. The V end was cut by 6 bases, the J end by 4 bases, with 13 bases between. The V gene's germline CDR1 is SGHAT and CDR2 FQNNGV. This CDR3 reads CASSSRVSGNTIYF. The CDR3, as DNA: TGTGCCAGCAGTTCCAGGGTCTCCGGAAACACCATATATTTT.

V is TRBV5-1 and J is TRBJ1-4; a possible D gene is TRBD1 (6 bases). Trimming took 0 bases from V and 6 from J, leaving 9 bases between them. The CDR3 spans 14 residues. Germline CDR1 reads SGHRS; CDR2 reads YFSETQ. The CDR3 loop is CASSLGSGDEKLFF. The CDR3 coding sequence is TGCGCCAGCAGCTTGGGGTCAGGGGATGAAAAACTGTTTTTT.

CDR3 bases: TGTGCCAGCAAGTCTAGCGGGGGCCCCACCTACGAGCAGTACTTC. Protein product: CASKSSGGPTYEQYF. The V and J genes are TRBV2 and TRBJ2-7; 10 bases agree with TRBD2. The CDR3 is 15 amino acids. The germline gives CDR1 SNHLY, CDR2 FYNNEI. With V trimmed by 7 bases and J by 2 bases, 8 bases remained unmatched.

This chain uses TRBV7-2 with TRBJ1-2; D might be TRBD1 (6 bases). The CDR3 consists of 14 residues. The germline CDR1 and CDR2 sequences are SGHTA and FQGNSA. Trimming left V 1 base short and J 7 bases short, with 13 bases between. CDR3 amino acids: CASSLDRALGGYTF. The CDR3 DNA reads as TGTGCCAGCAGCTTAGACAGGGCACTCGGTGGCTACACCTTC.

The rearrangement uses TRBV2 and TRBJ1-5; TRBD1 aligns across 7 bases. CDR3 length equals 15 residues. Losses at the gene ends were 4 bases for V and 3 bases for J; bases not matched to a gene: 6. Germline V gene lookup returns CDR1 SNHLY and CDR2 FYNNEI. CDR3 sequence (DNA): TGTGCCAGCAGTGCGGGACAGACAAACAATCAGCCCCAGCATTTT. It is translated as CASSAGQTNNQPQHF.

V gene TRBV5-6 combines with J gene TRBJ1-1; 7 bases fit TRBD1. The CDR3 runs to 13 residues. Germline CDR1 is SGHDT and CDR2 is YYEEEE. V lost 2 bases, J lost 7 bases, and 5 bases stayed unmatched. CDR3 sequence reads: CASSFGTESEAFF. The DNA for the CDR3 is TGTGCCAGCAGCTTTGGGACAGAGAGTGAAGCTTTCTTT.

This sequence joins TRBV11-3 and TRBJ2-5, with 8 bases matching TRBD2. The CDR3 length is 17 residues. V lost 1 base, J lost 1 base, and 8 bases stayed unmatched. Germline V CDR1 and CDR2: SGHNT, YENEEA. The CDR3 sequence: CASSLVGLAGPQETQYF. The DNA for the CDR3 is TGTGCCAGCAGCTTAGTGGGCTTAGCGGGACCCCAAGAGACCCAGTACTTC. Full variable domain (remainder filled in from reference TRBV11-3 and TRBJ2-5): EAGVVQSPRYKIIEKKQPVAFWCNPISGHNTLYWYLQNLGQGPELLIRYENEEAVDDSQLPKDRFSAERLKGVDSTLKIQPAELGDSAVYLCASSLVGLAGPQETQYFGPGTRLLVL.

J is TRBJ2-7 and V is TRBV7-2, with D possibly being TRBD2 (5 bases). The CDR3 sequence is 16 residues long. The germline V and J ends were trimmed by 2 bases and 0 bases, with 14 bases remaining between them. Germline values: CDR1 SGHTA, CDR2 FQGNSA. This chain's CDR3 is CASSLRLAGISYEQYF. CDR3 DNA: TGTGCCAGCAGCTTAAGGCTTGCGGGCATCTCCTACGAGCAGTACTTC.

In this sample, this clone turned up a few times. V usage is TRBV25-1 and J usage is TRBJ2-3, with 8 bases lining up with TRBD2. The CDR3 covers 16 residues. The junction had 10 bases not matched to a gene; V was cut back by 2 bases and J by 6 bases. Germline V gene sequence: CDR1 MGHDK, CDR2 SYGVNS. CDR3 coding DNA: TGTGCCAGCAGTGAAGCCCAGCGGGGGCCTCGGGATACGCAGTATTTT. Translating it yields CASSEAQRGPRDTQYF.

The chain joins TRBV5-8 to TRBJ2-1; 7 bases are a match to TRBD1. J lost 0 bases, V lost 0 bases, and 3 bases had no gene match. Germline CDR1 and CDR2: SGHTS and YDEGEE. The length of the CDR3 is 16 residues. The DNA for the CDR3 is TGTGCCAGCAGCTTGGACAGGGGTAGCTCCTACAATGAGCAGTTCTTC. Translation: CASSLDRGSSYNEQFF.